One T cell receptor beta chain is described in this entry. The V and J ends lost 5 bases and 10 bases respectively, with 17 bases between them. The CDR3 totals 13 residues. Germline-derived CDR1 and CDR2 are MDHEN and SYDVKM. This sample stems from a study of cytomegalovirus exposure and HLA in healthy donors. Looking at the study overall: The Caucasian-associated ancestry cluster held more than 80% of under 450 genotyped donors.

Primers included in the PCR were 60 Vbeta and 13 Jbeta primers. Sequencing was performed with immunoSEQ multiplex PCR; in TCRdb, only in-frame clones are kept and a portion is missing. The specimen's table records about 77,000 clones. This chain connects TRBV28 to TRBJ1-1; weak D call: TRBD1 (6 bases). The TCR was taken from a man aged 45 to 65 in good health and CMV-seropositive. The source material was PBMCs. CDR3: CASSLRGARGAFF. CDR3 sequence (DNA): TGTGCCAGCAGTCTCCGGGGGGCTAGGGGAGCTTTCTTT. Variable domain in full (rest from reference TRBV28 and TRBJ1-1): DVKVTQSSRYLVKRTGEKVFLECVQDMDHENMFWYRQDPGLGLRLIYFSYDVKMKEKGDIPEGYSVSREKKERFSLILESASTNQTSMYLCASSLRGARGAFFGQGTRLTVV.